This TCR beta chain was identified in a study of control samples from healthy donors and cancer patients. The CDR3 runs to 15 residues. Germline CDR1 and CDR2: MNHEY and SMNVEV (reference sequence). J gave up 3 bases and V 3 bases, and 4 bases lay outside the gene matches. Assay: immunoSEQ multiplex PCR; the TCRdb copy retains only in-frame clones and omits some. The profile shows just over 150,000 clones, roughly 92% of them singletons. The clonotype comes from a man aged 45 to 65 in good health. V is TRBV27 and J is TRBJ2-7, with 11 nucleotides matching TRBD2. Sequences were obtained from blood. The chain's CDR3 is CASSLTSGKDYEQYF. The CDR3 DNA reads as TGTGCCAGCAGTTTGACTAGCGGGAAAGACTACGAGCAGTACTTC.